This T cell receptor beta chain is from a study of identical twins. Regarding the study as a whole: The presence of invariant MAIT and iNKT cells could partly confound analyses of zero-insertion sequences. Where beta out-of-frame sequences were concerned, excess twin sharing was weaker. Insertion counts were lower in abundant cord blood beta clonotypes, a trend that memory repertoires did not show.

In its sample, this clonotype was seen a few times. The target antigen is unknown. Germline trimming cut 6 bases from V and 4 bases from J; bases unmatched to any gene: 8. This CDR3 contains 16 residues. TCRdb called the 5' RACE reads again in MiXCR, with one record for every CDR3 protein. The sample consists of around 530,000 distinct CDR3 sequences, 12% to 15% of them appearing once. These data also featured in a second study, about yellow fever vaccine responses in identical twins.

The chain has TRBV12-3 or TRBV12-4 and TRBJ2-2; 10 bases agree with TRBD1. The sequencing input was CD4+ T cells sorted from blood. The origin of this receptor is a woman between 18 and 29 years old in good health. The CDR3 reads CASSPRQGASTGELFF. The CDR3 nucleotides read TGTGCCAGCAGCCCAAGACAGGGGGCGAGCACCGGGGAGCTGTTTTTT.